What follows describes a single T cell receptor (beta chain). Trimming pared 5 bases from V and 3 bases from J, leaving 8 bases between. This CDR3 has 12 residues. Germline lookup yields CDR1 MDHEN and CDR2 SYDVKM. This record comes from a study of blood T cell repertoires in COVID-19. Libraries were prepared by immunoSEQ multiplex PCR; TCRdb keeps only in-frame clonotypes and omits some of them. The profile shows 85,000 to 100,000 clones, roughly 90% of them singletons. The TCR sequence derives from a man between 50 and 59 years old with active or convalescent COVID-19. The rearrangement links TRBV28 to TRBJ2-7; D unresolved. The material sequenced was peripheral blood. The CDR3 region is CASSPGVYEQYF. CDR3 nucleotides: TGTGCCAGCAGTCCCGGAGTCTACGAGCAGTACTTC.